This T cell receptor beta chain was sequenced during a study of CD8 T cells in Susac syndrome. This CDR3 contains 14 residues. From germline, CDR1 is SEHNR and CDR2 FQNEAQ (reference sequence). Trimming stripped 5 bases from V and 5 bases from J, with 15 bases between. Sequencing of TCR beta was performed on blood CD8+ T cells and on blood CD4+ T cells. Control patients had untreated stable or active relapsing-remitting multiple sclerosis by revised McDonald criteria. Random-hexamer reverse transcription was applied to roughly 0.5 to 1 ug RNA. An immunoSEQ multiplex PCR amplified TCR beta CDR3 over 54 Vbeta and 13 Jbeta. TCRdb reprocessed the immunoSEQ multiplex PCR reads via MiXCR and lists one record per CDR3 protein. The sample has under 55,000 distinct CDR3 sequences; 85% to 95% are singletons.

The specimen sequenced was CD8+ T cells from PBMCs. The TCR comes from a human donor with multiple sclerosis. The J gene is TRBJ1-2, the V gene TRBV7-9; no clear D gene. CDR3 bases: TGTGCCAGCAGCGCCGGAAGTCTGGGGTATGGCTACACCTTC. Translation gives CASSAGSLGYGYTF. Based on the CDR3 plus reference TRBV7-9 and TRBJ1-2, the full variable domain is DTGVSQNPRHKITKRGQNVTFRCDPISEHNRLYWYRQTLGQGPEFLTYFQNEAQLEKSRLLSDRFSAERPKGSFSTLEIQRTEQGDSAMYLCASSAGSLGYGYTFGSGTRLTVV.